Here is one T cell receptor (beta chain) with its context. Its antigen is unknown. No qualities accompany the bases; no much larger clone lies one base away. This record belongs to a study of shared clonotypes between healthy human individuals (dated by TCRdb to about 2020). Regarding the study in general: A couple of women and three men aged 18 to 49 years were included in the cohort. To estimate repertoire size and how much clonotypes are shared between individuals, the study performed deep sequencing of blood TCR repertoires from a handful of healthy adults. For each donor, three plates each were used for CD4 naive and CD4 memory, two plates were used for CD8 naive, and one plate was used for CD8 memory. Per donor, leukapheresis produced somewhere between about 0.94 and 9.5 billion PBMCs. Libraries were prepared and TCR repertoires were sequenced by different laboratories using diverse techniques, in order to increase sequencing depth and limit assay-specific biases. Broad study findings and their caveats: Based on pairwise subsampling, the degree of clonotype sharing among donors was expected to be affected by sequencing depth. Because the study included a small number of donors, the genetic and exposure-history diversity represented was limited. Sampling was restricted to blood, and TCR repertoires in tissues likely differ from the TCR repertoires found in blood. Estimated clonotype richness was generally larger for naive than for memory subsets. Approximately 5% of naive CD4, approximately 3.7% of naive CD8, 2.3% of memory CD4, and 0.4% of memory CD8 clonotypes were shared across a few donors. Even with the large sequencing depth, rarefaction of the sorted-subset datasets indicated that sequencing was incomplete. Compared with non-shared clonotypes, clonotypes shared by all four sorted-subset donors had higher generation probabilities.

Donors were healthy HIV-negative adults with no recently reported acute infections or vaccinations. Every donor was a Caucasian adult residing in Nashville, Tennessee, USA. CD4+ T cells were enriched by magnetic negative selection; naive cells were then positively selected on CD45RA, and the negative fraction formed the memory subset. Blood was collected by leukapheresis, and PBMCs were isolated by Ficoll-Histopaque density gradient centrifugation and then cryopreserved in liquid nitrogen vapor phase. Analytical flow cytometry was used to check the purity and quantity of every magnetically sorted T cell population. Genomic DNA was isolated from every sorted fraction and measured by UV absorbance on a Nanodrop 2000c. Using the deep immunoSEQ assay, multiplex PCR amplified TCR CDR3 regions from genomic DNA. Extracted genomic DNA from each cell subset was distributed evenly across all wells of several immunoSEQ 96-well plates, and each plate was treated as a replicate. For sorted subsets, each replicate PCR was loaded with around 220 ng genomic DNA, equivalent to 32,000 or so T cell genomes. Purified libraries were measured with a Qubit 3.0 fluorometer, size-checked on a Bioanalyzer 2100, and measured again with the KAPA Library Quantification kit. A separate single-read 150-cycle Illumina NextSeq 550 flow cell was used to sequence each immunoSEQ 96-well plate. The study's own analysis went as follows. Because the immunoSEQ output included only junctional sequences and no quality scores, the filtering could not be the same as the filtering used for full-length reads. Sequences were annotated with PyIR, a Python wrapper for IgBLAST v1.9, and V/J genes and CDR3 were assigned using IMGT germline references. Reads with weak V/J assignments (E-value above 1e-6), missing CDR3, stop codons, out-of-frame junctions, or ambiguous translated residues were removed. V3J clonotypes were defined by identical inferred V gene, J gene, and CDR3 amino acid sequence. Percentage overlap between repertoires was calculated by dividing the number of shared unique clonotypes by the size of the smaller repertoire. Three approaches were used to assess repertoire richness: RTK rarefaction, the Chao1 estimator, and Recon v2.1 estimates of unobserved clonotypes. For all TCRbeta clonotypes obtained by the gDNA method from a handful of donors, generation probabilities were computed with OLGA. The table was pulled from immuneACCESS by TCRdb, which kept in-frame rearrangements only. Such tables lose some clones; where checked, under half of the loss comes from unresolved V genes, and the rest has no known cause. V, J and clone size derive from that table, while D and trimming were established from the DNA sequence. For this sample the table gives hundreds of thousands of clones, of which about 74% were detected only once. Less than 2% of the sample goes to the ten largest clones.

Per the germline V gene (reference sequence), SEHNR is the CDR1 and FQNEAQ is the CDR2. There are 14 amino acids in the CDR3, from cysteine to phenylalanine inclusive. This entry keeps only the CDR3 DNA: 42 bases, framed from base 1. V and J lose 4 bases and 14 bases, and a span of 23 bases separates them. This clonotype was sampled from a woman younger than 45 in good health. Source material: memory CD4+ T cells sorted from blood. This sample's cell subset or site label indicates: CD45RA-negative fraction. The chain is encoded by TRBV7-9 joined to TRBJ1-2; tentative D gene TRBD1, with 5 bases matching. The CDR3 loop reads CASSSGGDSIEGTF. The bases are TGTGCCAGCAGCTCGGGGGGTGACAGTATCGAGGGTACCTTC. Here the CDR3 is joined to the reference TRBV7-9 and TRBJ1-2 genes, and the full variable domain is: DTGVSQNPRHKITKRGQNVTFRCDPISEHNRLYWYRQTLGQGPEFLTYFQNEAQLEKSRLLSDRFSAERPKGSFSTLEIQRTEQGDSAMYLCASSSGGDSIEGTFGSGTRLTVV.